This T cell receptor beta chain originates from a study of human T cells and chemical hapten exposure. It was the library that attached unique molecular identifiers to individual cDNA molecules. TCRdb reprocessed the RACE reads with MiXCR, giving one entry per CDR3 protein. The data show over 65,000 distinct CDR3 sequences, around 10% seen once. This CDR3 comprises 15 residues. CDR1 MDHEN and CDR2 SYDVKM come from the germline V gene. Trimming took 9 bases from V and 4 from J, leaving 19 bases between them. This clonotype came up many times. Time point here: patch test 1, 2 weeks after DPC sensitization. Treatment meaning: therapeutic diphenylcyclopropenone sensitization with weekly scalp DPC.

This rearrangement joins TRBV28 to TRBJ2-1; no definite D call. The receptor was isolated from a woman in her forties or fifties with alopecia areata. Some clones in this sample may be carry-over from other donors' samples. Sequencing was performed on whole blood, taken in connection with sensitization to the hapten diphenylcyclopropenone (DPC). CDR3: CASYSTFPKYNEQFF. In DNA form, the CDR3 reads TGTGCCAGTTATTCCACTTTTCCCAAATACAATGAGCAGTTCTTC.